This TCR beta chain stems from a study of neoadjuvant anti-PD-1 for oral cavity cancer. This clone was counted a few times. Patients had newly diagnosed, untreated stage II-IVA oral cavity squamous cell carcinoma. Profiled with immunoSEQ multiplex PCR; TCRdb holds only in-frame clones, not every one. The top ten clones hold less than 4% of a sample with 60,000 to 75,000 clones, around four fifths of them seen once. The TCR comes from a person between 40 and 80 years old with oral cavity squamous cell carcinoma. The sample was PBMCs, taken before nivolumab (anti-PD-1) treatment.

This chain's CDR3 is CASTLRPSRGWTEAFF. The CDR3 DNA sequence: TGTGCCAGTACTCTACGTCCCTCTAGGGGATGGACTGAAGCTTTCTTT. The J gene is TRBJ1-1, the V gene TRBV19; tentatively, D is TRBD1 (5 bases). The CDR3 consists of 16 residues. The V gene lost 7 bases and the J gene lost 5 bases, with 23 bases spanning the gap. CDR1 and CDR2 (germline): LNHDA, SQIVND (reference sequence).